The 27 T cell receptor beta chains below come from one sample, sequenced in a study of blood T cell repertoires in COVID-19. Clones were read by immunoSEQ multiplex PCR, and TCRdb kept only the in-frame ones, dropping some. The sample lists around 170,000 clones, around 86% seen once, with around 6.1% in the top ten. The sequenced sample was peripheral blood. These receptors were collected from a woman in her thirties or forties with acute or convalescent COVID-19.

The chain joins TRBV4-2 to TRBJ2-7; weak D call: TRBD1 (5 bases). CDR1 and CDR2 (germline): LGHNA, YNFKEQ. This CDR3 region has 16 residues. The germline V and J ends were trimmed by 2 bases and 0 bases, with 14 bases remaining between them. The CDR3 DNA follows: TGTGCCAGCAGCCAACGGCAGGGTCCTAGCTCCTACGAGCAGTACTTC. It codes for CASSQRQGPSSYEQYF.

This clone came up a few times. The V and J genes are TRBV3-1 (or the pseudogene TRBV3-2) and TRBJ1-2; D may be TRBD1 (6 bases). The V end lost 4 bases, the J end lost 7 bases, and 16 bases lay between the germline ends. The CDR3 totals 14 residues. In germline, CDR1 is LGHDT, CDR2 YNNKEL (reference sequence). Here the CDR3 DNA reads TGTGCCAGCAGCCCATGGGATAGGGGGGGTGGCTACACCTTC. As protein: CASSPWDRGGGYTF.

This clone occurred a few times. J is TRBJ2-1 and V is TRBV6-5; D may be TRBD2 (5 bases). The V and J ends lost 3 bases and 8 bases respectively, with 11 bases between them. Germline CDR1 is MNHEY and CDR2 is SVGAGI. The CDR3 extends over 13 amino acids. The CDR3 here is CASSYAEGYEQFF. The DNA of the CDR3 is TGTGCCAGCAGTTATGCCGAGGGCTATGAGCAGTTCTTC.

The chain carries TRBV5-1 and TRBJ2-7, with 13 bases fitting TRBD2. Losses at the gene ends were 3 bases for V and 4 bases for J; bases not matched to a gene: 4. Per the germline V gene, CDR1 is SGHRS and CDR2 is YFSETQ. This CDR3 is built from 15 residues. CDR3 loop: CASSWTSGSVYEQYF. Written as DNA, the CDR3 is TGCGCCAGCAGCTGGACTAGCGGGAGCGTTTACGAGCAGTACTTC.

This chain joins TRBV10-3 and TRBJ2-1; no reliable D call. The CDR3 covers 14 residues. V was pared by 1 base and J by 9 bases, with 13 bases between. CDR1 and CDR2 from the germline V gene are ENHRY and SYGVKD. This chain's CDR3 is CAISEYAYPGEQFF. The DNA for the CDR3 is TGTGCCATCAGTGAGTACGCTTATCCCGGTGAGCAGTTCTTC.

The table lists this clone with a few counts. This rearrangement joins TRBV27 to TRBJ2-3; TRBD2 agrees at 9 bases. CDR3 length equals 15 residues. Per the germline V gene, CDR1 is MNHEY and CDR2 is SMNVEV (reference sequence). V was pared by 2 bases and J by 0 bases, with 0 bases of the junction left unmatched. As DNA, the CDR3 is TGTGCCAGCAGTTTACTAGCGGGAAGCACAGATACGCAGTATTTT. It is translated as CASSLLAGSTDTQYF.

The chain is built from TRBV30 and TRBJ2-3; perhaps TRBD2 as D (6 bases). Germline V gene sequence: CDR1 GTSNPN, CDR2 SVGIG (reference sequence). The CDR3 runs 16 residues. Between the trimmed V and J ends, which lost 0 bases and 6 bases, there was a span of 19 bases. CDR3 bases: TGTGCCTGGAGTGTTAGGCGGGGTCCCACTTGGGATACGCAGTATTTT. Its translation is CAWSVRRGPTWDTQYF. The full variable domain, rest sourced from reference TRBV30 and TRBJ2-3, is SQTIHQWPATLVQPVGSPLSLECTVEGTSNPNLYWYRQAAGRGLQLLFYSVGIGQISSEVPQNLSASRPQDRQFILSSKKLLLSDSGFYLCAWSVRRGPTWDTQYFGPGTRLTVL.

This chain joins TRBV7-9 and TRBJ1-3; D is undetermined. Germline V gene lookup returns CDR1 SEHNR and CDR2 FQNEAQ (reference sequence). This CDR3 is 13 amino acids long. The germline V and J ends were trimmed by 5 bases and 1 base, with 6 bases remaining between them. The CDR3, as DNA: TGTGCCAGCAGCCGGGAATCTGGAAACACCATATATTTT. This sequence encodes CASSRESGNTIYF.

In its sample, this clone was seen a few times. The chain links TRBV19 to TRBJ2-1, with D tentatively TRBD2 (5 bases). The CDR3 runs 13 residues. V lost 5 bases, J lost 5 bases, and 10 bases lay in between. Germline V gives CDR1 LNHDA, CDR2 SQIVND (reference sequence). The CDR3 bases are TGTGCCAGTAGTTTTGAGGGCCACAATGAGCAGTTCTTC. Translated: CASSFEGHNEQFF.

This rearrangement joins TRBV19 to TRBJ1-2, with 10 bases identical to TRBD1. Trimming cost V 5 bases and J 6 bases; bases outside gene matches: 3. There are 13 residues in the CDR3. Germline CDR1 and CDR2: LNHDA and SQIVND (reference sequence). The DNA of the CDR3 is TGTGCCAGTAGTTATGGGACAGGGGATGGCTACACCTTC. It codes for CASSYGTGDGYTF.

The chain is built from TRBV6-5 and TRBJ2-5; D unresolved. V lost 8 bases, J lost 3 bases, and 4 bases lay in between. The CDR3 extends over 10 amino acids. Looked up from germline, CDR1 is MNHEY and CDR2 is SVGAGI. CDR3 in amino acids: CASAEETQYF. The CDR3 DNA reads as TGTGCCAGCGCAGAAGAGACCCAGTACTTC.

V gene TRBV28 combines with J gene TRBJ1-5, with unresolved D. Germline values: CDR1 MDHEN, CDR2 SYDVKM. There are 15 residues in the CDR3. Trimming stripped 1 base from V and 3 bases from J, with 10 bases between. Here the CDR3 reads CASSLSVGDNQPQHF. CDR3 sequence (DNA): TGTGCCAGCAGTTTATCTGTGGGAGACAATCAGCCCCAGCATTTT. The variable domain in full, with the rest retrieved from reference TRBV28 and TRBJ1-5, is DVKVTQSSRYLVKRTGEKVFLECVQDMDHENMFWYRQDPGLGLRLIYFSYDVKMKEKGDIPEGYSVSREKKERFSLILESASTNQTSMYLCASSLSVGDNQPQHFGDGTRLSIL.

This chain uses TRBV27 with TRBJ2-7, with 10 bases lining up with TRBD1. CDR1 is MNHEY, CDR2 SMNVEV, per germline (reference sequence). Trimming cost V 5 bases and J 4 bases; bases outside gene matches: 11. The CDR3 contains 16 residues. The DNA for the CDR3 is TGTGCCAGCAGTCCCCTCCTCGGACAGGGGGGGTACGAGCAGTACTTC. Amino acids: CASSPLLGQGGYEQYF.

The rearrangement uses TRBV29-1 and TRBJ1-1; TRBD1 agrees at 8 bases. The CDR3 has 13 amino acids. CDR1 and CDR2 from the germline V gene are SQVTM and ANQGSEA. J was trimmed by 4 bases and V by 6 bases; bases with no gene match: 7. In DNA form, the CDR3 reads TGCAGCGTGGGGACAGGTCTCGCCACTGAAGCTTTCTTT. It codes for CSVGTGLATEAFF.

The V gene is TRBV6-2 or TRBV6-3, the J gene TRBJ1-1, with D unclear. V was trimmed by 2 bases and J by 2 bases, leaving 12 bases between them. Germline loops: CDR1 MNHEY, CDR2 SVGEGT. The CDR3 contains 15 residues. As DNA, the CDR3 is TGTGCCAGCAGTTACCCGGAGCAGAGAAACACTGAAGCTTTCTTT. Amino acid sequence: CASSYPEQRNTEAFF.

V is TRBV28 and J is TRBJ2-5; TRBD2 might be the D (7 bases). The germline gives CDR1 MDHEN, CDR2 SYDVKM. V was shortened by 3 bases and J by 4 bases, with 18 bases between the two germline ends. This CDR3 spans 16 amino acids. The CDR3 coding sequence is TGTGCCAGCAGTTTCTCGGGGGGCTATATTCCAGAGACCCAGTACTTC. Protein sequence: CASSFSGGYIPETQYF. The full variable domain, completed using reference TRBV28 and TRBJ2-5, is DVKVTQSSRYLVKRTGEKVFLECVQDMDHENMFWYRQDPGLGLRLIYFSYDVKMKEKGDIPEGYSVSREKKERFSLILESASTNQTSMYLCASSFSGGYIPETQYFGPGTRLLVL.

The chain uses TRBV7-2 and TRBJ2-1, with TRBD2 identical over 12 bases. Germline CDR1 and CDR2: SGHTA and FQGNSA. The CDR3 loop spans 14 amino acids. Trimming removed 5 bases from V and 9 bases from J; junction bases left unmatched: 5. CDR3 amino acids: CASSPWTSGTEQFF. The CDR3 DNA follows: TGTGCCAGCAGCCCGTGGACTAGCGGGACTGAGCAGTTCTTC.

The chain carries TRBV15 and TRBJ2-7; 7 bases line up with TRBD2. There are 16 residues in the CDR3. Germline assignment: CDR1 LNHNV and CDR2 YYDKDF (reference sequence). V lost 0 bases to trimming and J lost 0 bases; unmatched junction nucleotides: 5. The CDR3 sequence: CATSREGAGVSYEQYF. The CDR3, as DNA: TGTGCCACCAGCAGAGAAGGGGCGGGAGTCTCCTACGAGCAGTACTTC.

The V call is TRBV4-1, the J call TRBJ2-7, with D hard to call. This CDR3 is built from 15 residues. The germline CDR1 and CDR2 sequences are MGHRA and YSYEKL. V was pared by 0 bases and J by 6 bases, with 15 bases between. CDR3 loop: CASSQDPATLREQYF. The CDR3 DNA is TGCGCCAGCAGCCAAGACCCCGCTACCCTACGCGAGCAGTACTTC.

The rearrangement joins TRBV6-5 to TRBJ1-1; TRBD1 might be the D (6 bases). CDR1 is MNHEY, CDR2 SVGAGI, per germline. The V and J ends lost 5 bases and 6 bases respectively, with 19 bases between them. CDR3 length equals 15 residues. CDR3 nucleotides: TGTGCCAGCAGTCCCCCCACAGGGTGGATGGCTGAAGCTTTCTTT. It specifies CASSPPTGWMAEAFF.

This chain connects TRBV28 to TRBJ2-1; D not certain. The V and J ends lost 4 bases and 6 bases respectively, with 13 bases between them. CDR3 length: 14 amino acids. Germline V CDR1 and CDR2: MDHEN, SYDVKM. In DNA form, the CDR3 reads TGTGCCAGCAGTTCCCGAATTAGCCCCAATGAGCAGTTCTTC. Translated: CASSSRISPNEQFF.

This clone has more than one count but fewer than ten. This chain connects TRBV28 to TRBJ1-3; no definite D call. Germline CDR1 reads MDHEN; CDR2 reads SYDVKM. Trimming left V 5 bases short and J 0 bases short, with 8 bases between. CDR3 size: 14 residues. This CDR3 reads CASSTESSGNTIYF. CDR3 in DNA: TGTGCCAGCAGTACAGAAAGCTCTGGAAACACCATATATTTT.

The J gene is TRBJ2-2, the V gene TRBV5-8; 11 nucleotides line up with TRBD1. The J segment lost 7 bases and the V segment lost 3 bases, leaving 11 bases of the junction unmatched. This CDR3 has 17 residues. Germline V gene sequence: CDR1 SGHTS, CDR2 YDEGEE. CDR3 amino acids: CASSYPGGQGARGELFF. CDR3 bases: TGTGCCAGCAGCTACCCCGGTGGACAGGGGGCCCGCGGGGAGCTGTTTTTT.

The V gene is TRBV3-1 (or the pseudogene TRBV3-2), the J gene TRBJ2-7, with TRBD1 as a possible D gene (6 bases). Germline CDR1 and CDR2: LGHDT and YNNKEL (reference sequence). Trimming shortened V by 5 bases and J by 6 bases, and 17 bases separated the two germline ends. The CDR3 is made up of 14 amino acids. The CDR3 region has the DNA TGTGCCAGCAGCTTGCAGCTTACAGGGCCCGAGCAGTACTTC. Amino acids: CASSLQLTGPEQYF.

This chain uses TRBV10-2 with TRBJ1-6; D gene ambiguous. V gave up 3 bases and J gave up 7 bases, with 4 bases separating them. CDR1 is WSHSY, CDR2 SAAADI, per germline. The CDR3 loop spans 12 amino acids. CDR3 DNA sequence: TGCGCCAGCAGTGACAGGAATTCACCCCTCCACTTT. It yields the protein CASSDRNSPLHF.

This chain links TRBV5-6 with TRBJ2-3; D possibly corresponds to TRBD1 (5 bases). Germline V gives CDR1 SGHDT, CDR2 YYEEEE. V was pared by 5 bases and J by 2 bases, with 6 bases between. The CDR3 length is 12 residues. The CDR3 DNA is TGTGCCAGCAGAGGGGCCACAGATACGCAGTATTTT. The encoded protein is CASRGATDTQYF. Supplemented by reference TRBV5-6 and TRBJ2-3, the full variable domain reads DAGVTQSPTHLIKTRGQQVTLRCSPKSGHDTVSWYQQALGQGPQFIFQYYEEEERQRGNFPDRFSGHQFPNYSSELNVNALLLGDSALYLCASRGATDTQYFGPGTRLTVL.

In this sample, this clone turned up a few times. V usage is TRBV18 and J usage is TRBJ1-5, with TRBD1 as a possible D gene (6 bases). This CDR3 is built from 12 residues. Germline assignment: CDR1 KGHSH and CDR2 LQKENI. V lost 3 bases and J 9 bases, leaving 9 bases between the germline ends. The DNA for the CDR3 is TGTGCCAGCTCACCGGGGGCGGGGCCCCAGCATTTT. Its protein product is CASSPGAGPQHF.